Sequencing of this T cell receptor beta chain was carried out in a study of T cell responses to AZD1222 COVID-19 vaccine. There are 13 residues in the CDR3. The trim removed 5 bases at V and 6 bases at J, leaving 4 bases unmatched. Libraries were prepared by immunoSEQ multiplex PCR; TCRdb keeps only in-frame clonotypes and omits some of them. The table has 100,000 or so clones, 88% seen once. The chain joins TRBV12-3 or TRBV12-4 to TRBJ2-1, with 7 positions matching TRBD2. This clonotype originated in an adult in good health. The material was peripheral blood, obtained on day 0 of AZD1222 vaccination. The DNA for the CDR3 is TGTGCCAGCAGTCGGGCTAGCGGCAATGAGCAGTTCTTC. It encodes CASSRASGNEQFF.